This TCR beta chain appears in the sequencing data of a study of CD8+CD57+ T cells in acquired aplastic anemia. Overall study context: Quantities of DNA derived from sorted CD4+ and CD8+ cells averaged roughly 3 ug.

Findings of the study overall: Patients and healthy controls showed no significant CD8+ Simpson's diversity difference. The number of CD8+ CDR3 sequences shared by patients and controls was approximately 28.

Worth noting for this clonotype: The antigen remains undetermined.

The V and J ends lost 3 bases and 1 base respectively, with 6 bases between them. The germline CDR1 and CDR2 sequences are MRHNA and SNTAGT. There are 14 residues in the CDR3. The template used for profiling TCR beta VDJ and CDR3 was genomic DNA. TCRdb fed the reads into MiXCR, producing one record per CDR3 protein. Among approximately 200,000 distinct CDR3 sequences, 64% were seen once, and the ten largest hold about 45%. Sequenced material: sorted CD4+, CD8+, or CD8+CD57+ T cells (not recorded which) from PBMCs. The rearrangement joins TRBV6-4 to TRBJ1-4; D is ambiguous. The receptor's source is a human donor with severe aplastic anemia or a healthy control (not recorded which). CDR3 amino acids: CASSESGTNEKLFF. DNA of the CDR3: TGTGCCAGCAGTGAAAGCGGAACTAATGAAAAACTGTTTTTT.